Described below is a single T cell receptor (beta chain) sequence and its context. Its antigen is currently unknown. CDR1 and CDR2 from the germline V gene are SGHVS and FQNEAQ. Trimming removed 1 base from V and 4 bases from J, with 11 bases in between. There are 15 residues in the CDR3. This sample stems from a study of graft-versus-host responses after intestinal transplantation. Across the study: Anti-thymocyte globulin induction was given to all recipients, followed by tacrolimus and steroids for around three years. The study, taken as a whole, reports: Marrow from the recipient contained GvH clones, some of which had appeared first in ileum or blood. Graft-donor T cell macrochimerism in patients accompanied high graft-versus-host to host-versus-graft clonal ratios in allografts.

Repertoires were generated with immunoSEQ multiplex PCR, while TCRdb's copy carries only in-frame clones and drops some. This sample has roughly 80,000 clones, with around 86% found just once. Sequencing used unstimulated CD8+ T cells sorted from spleen or lymph node cells, obtained before transplant. The chain joins TRBV7-8 to TRBJ2-1; a possible D gene is TRBD2 (6 bases). This clonotype originated in a human donor who was the organ donor for an intestinal transplant. For the CDR3, the DNA is TGTGCCAGCAGCTTAGTTCTCGGGACTTACAATGAGCAGTTCTTC. Its protein product is CASSLVLGTYNEQFF.